Only a few counts were recorded for the clone carrying this TCR beta chain. As to time point: week 3, after first cycle of checkpoint inhibitor. Prior systemic cancer therapy, immunosuppressant use and other active malignancies excluded patients. This CDR3 has 11 residues. The germline V gene has CDR1 SGDLS and CDR2 YYNGEE. V lost 8 bases, J lost 4 bases, and 7 bases lay in between. The sample is drawn from a study of blood T cell dynamics during melanoma immunotherapy. A fixed DNA input of about 0.35 ug was used per bulk PBMC sample. Here immunoSEQ multiplex PCR was the method, and the copy in TCRdb shows in-frame clones only, minus some. The table has about 6,000 clones, around 80% seen once.

Sequencing was performed on blood, taken from a patient treated with checkpoint blockade. This receptor was obtained from a human donor with melanoma. The rearrangement uses TRBV9 and TRBJ1-3, with TRBD1 as a possible D gene (5 bases). CDR3 protein: CASRQGNTIYF. The DNA of the CDR3 is TGTGCCAGTAGACAGGGAAACACCATATATTTT.